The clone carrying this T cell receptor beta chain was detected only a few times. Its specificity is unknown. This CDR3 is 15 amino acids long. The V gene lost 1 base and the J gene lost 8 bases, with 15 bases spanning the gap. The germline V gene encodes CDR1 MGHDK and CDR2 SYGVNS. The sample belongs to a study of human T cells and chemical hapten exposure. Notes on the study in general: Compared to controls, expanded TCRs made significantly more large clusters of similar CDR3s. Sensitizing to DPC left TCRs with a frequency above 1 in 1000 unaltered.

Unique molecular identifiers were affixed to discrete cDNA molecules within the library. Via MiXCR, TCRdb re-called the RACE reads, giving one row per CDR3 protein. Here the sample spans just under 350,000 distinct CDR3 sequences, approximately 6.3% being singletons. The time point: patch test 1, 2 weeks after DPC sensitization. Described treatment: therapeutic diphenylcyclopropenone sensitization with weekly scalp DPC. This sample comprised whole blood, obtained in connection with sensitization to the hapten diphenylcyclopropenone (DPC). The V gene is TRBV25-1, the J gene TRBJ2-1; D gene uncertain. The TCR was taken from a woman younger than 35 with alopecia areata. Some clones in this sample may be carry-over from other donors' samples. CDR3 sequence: CASSEWGAAGDEQFF. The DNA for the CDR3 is TGTGCCAGCAGTGAATGGGGTGCAGCTGGGGATGAGCAGTTCTTC.